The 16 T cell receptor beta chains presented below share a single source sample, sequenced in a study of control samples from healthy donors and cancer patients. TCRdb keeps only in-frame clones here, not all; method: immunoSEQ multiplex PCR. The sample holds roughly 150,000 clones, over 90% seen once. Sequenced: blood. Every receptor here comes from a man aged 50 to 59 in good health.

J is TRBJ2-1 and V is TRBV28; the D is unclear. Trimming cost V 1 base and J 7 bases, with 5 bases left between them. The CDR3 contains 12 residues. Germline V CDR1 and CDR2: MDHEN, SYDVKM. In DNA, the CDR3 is TGTGCCAGCAGTTTATTGAAAAATGAGCAGTTCTTC. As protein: CASSLLKNEQFF.

Here the CDR3 reads CASSISSSRATGNTIYF. CDR3 coding DNA: TGTGCCAGTAGTATATCGTCCTCCAGGGCCACTGGAAACACCATATATTTT. The chain carries TRBV19 and TRBJ1-3; D perhaps matches TRBD1 (5 bases). V was shortened by 2 bases and J by 2 bases, with 16 bases between the two germline ends. The CDR3 sequence is 17 residues long. The V gene's germline CDR1 is LNHDA and CDR2 SQIVND (reference sequence).

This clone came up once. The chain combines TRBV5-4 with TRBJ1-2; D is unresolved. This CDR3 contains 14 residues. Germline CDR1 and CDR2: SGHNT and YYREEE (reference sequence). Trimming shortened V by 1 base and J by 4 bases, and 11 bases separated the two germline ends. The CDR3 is CASSLSGQSYGYTF. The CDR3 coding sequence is TGTGCCAGCAGCTTGAGTGGCCAGTCCTATGGCTACACCTTC.

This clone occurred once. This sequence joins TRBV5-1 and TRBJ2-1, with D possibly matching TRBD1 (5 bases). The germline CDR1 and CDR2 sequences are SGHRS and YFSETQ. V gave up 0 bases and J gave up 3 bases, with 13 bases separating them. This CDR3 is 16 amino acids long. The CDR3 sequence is CASSLASGLNYNEQFF. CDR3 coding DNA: TGCGCCAGCAGCTTGGCCTCAGGGCTAAACTACAATGAGCAGTTCTTC. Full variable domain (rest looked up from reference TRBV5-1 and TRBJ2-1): KAGVTQTPRYLIKTRGQQVTLSCSPISGHRSVSWYQQTPGQGLQFLFEYFSETQRNKGNFPGRFSGRQFSNSRSEMNVSTLELGDSALYLCASSLASGLNYNEQFFGPGTRLTVL.

CDR3 residues: CASGGQGAFETQYF. The CDR3 nucleotides read TGTGCCAGCGGCGGACAGGGGGCGTTTGAGACCCAGTACTTC. The chain carries TRBV2 and TRBJ2-5, with TRBD1 identical over 11 bases. CDR1 and CDR2 from the germline V gene are SNHLY and FYNNEI. CDR3 length: 14 amino acids. Trimming cost V 8 bases and J 5 bases; bases outside gene matches: 7.

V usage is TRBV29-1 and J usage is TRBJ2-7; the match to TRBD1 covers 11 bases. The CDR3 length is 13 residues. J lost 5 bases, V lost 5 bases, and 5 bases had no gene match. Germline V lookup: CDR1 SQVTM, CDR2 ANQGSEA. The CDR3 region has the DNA TGCAGCGTTACTCGGGACAGGGGGAACGAGCAGTACTTC. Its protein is CSVTRDRGNEQYF.

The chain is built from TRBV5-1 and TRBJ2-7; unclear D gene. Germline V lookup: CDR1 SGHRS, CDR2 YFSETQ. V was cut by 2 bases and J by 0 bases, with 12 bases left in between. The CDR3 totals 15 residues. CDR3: CASSFGSQSSYEQYF. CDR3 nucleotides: TGCGCCAGCAGCTTCGGCAGTCAGAGCTCCTACGAGCAGTACTTC. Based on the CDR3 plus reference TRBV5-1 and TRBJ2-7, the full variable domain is KAGVTQTPRYLIKTRGQQVTLSCSPISGHRSVSWYQQTPGQGLQFLFEYFSETQRNKGNFPGRFSGRQFSNSRSEMNVSTLELGDSALYLCASSFGSQSSYEQYFGPGTRLTVT.

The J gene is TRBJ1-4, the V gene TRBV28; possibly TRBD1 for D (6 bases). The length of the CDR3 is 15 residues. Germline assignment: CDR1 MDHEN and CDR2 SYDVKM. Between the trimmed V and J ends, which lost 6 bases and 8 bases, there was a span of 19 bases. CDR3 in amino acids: CASSPVGAGREKLFF. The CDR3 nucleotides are TGTGCCAGCAGCCCCGTGGGGGCGGGAAGGGAAAAACTGTTTTTT.

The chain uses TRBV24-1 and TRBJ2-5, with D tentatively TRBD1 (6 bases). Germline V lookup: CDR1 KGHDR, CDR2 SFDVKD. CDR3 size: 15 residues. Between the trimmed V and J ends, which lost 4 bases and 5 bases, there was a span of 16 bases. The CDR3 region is CATSDAMGAGETQYF. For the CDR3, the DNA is TGTGCCACCAGTGACGCGATGGGGGCAGGCGAGACCCAGTACTTC.

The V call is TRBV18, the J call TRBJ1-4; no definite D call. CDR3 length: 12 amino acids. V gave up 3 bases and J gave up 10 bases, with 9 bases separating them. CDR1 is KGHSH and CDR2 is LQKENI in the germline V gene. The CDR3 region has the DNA TGTGCCAGCTCACCCGCCGGAGGAAAACTGTTTTTT. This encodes CASSPAGGKLFF.

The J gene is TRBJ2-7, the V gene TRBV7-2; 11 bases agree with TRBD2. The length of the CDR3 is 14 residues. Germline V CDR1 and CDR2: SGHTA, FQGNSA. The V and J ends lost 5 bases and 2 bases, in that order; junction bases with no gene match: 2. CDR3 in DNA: TGTGCCAGCAGCCCACTAGCGGGGGCCTACGAGCAGTACTTC. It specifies CASSPLAGAYEQYF. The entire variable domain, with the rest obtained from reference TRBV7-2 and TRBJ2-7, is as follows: GAGVSQSPSNKVTEKGKDVELRCDPISGHTALYWYRQSLGQGLEFLIYFQGNSAPDKSGLPSDRFSAERTGGSVSTLTIQRTQQEDSAVYLCASSPLAGAYEQYFGPGTRLTVT.

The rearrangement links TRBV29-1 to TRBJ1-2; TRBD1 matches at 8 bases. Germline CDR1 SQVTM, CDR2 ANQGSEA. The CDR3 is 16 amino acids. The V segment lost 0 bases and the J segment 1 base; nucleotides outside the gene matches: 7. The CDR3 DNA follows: TGCAGCGTTGAAGAGGCCGGGACAGGCCTTAACTATGGCTACACCTTC. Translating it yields CSVEEAGTGLNYGYTF.

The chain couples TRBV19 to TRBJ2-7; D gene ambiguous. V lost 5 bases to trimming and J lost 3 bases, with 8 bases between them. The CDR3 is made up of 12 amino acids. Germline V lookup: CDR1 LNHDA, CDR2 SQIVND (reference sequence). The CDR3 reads CASSLVGYEQYF. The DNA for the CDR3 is TGTGCCAGTAGTTTAGTGGGCTACGAGCAGTACTTC.

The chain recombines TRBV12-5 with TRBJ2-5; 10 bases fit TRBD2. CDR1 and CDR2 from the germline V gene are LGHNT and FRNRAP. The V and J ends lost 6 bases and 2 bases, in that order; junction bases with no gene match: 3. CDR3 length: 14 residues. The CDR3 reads CASGPGLAQETQYF. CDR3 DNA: TGTGCTAGTGGCCCGGGACTAGCGCAAGAGACCCAGTACTTC.

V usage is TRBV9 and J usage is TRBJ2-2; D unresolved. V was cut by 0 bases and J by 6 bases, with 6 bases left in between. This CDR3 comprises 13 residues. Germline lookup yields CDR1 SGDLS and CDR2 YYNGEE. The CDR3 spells CASSVGVPGELFF. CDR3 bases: TGTGCCAGCAGCGTAGGTGTCCCCGGGGAGCTGTTTTTT.

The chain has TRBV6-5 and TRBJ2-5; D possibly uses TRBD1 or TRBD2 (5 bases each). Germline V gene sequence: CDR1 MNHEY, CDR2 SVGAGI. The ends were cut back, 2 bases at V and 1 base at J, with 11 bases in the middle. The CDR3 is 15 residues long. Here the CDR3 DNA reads TGTGCCAGCAGTTACAGGGGACGAACCCAAGAGACCCAGTACTTC. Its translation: CASSYRGRTQETQYF.